A selection of T cell receptor beta chains follows, all from one sample in a study of T cells in tuberculosis. The data were produced by immunoSEQ multiplex PCR, yet TCRdb's version contains in-frame clones alone and is incomplete. The data contain under 50,000 clones, roughly 96% of them singletons. Sequencing was performed on PBMCs. These receptors originate from a donor aged 10-29 years with latent tuberculosis or without tuberculosis infection. CDR3s include the opening cysteine and the closing phenylalanine or tryptophan. The D gene is left open where the match is weak. Clone size appears in some rows only: once, few, many, or a class for an expanded clone.

>TRBV28|.|once|TRBJ2-7
TGTGCCAGCTTACGGGACACCCCATACGAGCAGTACTTC
CASLRDTPYEQYF
>TRBV27|.|few|TRBJ2-1
TGTGCCACTCAGGGACTTTGGACCGATGAGCAGTTCTTC
CATQGLWTDEQFF
>TRBV28|TRBD1|.|TRBJ2-2
TGTGCCAGCGGGGAGTGGACAGGGCACACCGGGGAGCTGTTTTTT
CASGEWTGHTGELFF
>TRBV20-1|.|.|TRBJ1-2
TGCAGTGCCCGACGACAGGTCTTAACCTTC
CSARRQVLTF
>TRBV28|.|.|TRBJ2-3
TGTGCCAGCAGTCGATCACTAAAGCAGTATTTT
CASSRSLKQYF
>TRBV11-2|.|.|TRBJ2-4
TGTGCCAGCAGCTCTTTAAACATTCAGTACTTC
CASSSLNIQYF
>TRBV27|.|.|TRBJ2-1
TGTGCCAGCAGTTTATTGGGGGCGCTTACCTACAATGAGCAGTTCTTC
CASSLLGALTYNEQFF
>TRBV6-6|.|.|TRBJ1-5
TGTGCCAGCAGTCTTCCAGGGTATCGCCAGCCCCAGCATTTT
CASSLPGYRQPQHF
>TRBV29-1|.|.|TRBJ1-1
TGCAGCGTTGAAAGGCCCAGCGACGGTGAAGCTTTCTTT
CSVERPSDGEAFF
>TRBV6-1|.|.|TRBJ2-3
TGTGCCAGCAGTGAATCGGACAGAAGCACAGATACGCAGTATTTT
CASSESDRSTDTQYF
>TRBV5-6|.|.|TRBJ2-7
TGTGCCAGCAGCGAGCCGGGACCCCGAGGGGGGCAGTACTTC
CASSEPGPRGGQYF
>TRBV30|TRBD1|once|TRBJ2-7
TGTGCCTGGAGTGTACAGACAGGGGCCACCTACGAGCAGTACTTC
CAWSVQTGATYEQYF
>TRBV9|.|.|TRBJ2-1
TGTGCCAGCAGCGTAGCTGCGTCTACGGGGAATGAGCAGTTCTTC
CASSVAASTGNEQFF
>TRBV28|TRBD1|.|TRBJ1-3
TGTGCCAGCACCCGACAGGGGGTTGGAAACACCATATATTTT
CASTRQGVGNTIYF
>TRBV28|TRBD2|.|TRBJ2-3
TGTGCCAGCAGTTTATGGTCTAGCGGCCTAAGCACAGATACGCAGTATTTT
CASSLWSSGLSTDTQYF
>TRBV6-7|.|.|TRBJ1-2
TGTGCCAGCAGTTACTCGATTCGCGCACACTATGGCTACACCTTC
CASSYSIRAHYGYTF